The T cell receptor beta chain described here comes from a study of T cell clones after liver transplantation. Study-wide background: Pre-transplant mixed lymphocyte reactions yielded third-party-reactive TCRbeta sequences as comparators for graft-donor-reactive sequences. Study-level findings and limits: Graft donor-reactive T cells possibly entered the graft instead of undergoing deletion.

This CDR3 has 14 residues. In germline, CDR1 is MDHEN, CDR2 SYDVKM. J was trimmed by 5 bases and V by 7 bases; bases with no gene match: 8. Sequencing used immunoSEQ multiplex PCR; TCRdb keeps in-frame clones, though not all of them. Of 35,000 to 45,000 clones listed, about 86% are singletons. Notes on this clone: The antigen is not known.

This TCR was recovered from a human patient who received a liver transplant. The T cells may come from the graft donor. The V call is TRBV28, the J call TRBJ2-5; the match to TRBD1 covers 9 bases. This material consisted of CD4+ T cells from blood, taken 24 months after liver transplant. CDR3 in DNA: TGTGCCAGCACCCGAGGACAGGGGCGGGAGACCCAGTACTTC. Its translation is CASTRGQGRETQYF. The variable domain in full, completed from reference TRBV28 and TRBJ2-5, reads DVKVTQSSRYLVKRTGEKVFLECVQDMDHENMFWYRQDPGLGLRLIYFSYDVKMKEKGDIPEGYSVSREKKERFSLILESASTNQTSMYLCASTRGQGRETQYFGPGTRLLVL.